This is a list of T cell receptor beta chains from one sample in a study of patients and donors after allogeneic stem cell transplantation. From the RT-PCR reads, TCRdb called clonotypes with MiXCR, one entry per CDR3 protein. Of about 90,000 distinct CDR3 sequences listed, around 49% are singletons. The sequencing input was blood, either unsorted or a sorted T cell fraction (not recorded which). These receptors originate from a human donor who was either an allogeneic HSCT recipient or a stem cell or donor lymphocyte infusion donor (not recorded which). It is not recorded whose cells these are; they may come from a transplant donor. CDR3s leave out the opening cysteine and the closing phenylalanine or tryptophan. Clone size is shown for a subset of rows, as once, few, many or a class of expanded clone.

J gene	V gene	clone size	CDR3 protein
TRBJ1-1	TRBV19	few	ASSIVRGDDAF
TRBJ2-5	TRBV25-1	few	ASSEFLGLASSAQETQY
TRBJ1-6	TRBV12-3/TRBV12-4	NA	ASTARQGWSPLH
TRBJ2-7	TRBV7-9	NA	ASSSLLGNEQY
TRBJ1-5	TRBV7-2	NA	ASSLGPLEPQH
TRBJ1-5	TRBV12-3/TRBV12-4	few	ASREGTEDSNQPQH
TRBJ1-2	TRBV12-3/TRBV12-4	NA	ASSPAPGQGKYGYT
TRBJ1-3	TRBV28	NA	VAAGITGNTIY
TRBJ1-1	TRBV5-1	few	ASTILGGANTEAF
TRBJ1-1	TRBV4-3	NA	ASSQGSRDSSEAF
TRBJ1-2	TRBV6-5	NA	ASSYSRGPGYT
TRBJ1-2	TRBV12-3/TRBV12-4	NA	ASSQYGQGAGGYT
TRBJ1-1	TRBV29-1	NA	SVEEAGRVVTEAF
TRBJ2-7	TRBV20-1	NA	SAGDLYEQY
TRBJ2-3	TRBV12-5	NA	ASGYLAGGYTDTQY
TRBJ1-1	TRBV27	NA	ASSLRHPRQETEAF
TRBJ2-5	TRBV6-6	NA	ASSYGLPQETQY
TRBJ1-2	TRBV5-1	NA	ASRSGQNYGYT
TRBJ1-5	TRBV10-3	few	AISQGEDQPQH
TRBJ1-1	TRBV7-9	NA	ASSFRLKGRTEAF
TRBJ2-3	TRBV10-3	few	AISGGSGGFTQY
TRBJ1-4	TRBV4-1	NA	ASSQGPGRIWDTNEKLF
TRBJ1-1	TRBV21-1	NA	ASSKLGRDTEAF
TRBJ1-4	TRBV29-1	NA	SVGRVDEKLF
TRBJ1-6	TRBV6-5	NA	ASSYSRLLSSYNSPLH
TRBJ2-6	TRBV6-5	few	ASSFSSGANVLT
TRBJ2-1	TRBV27	once	ASSIPANNEQF
TRBJ2-3	TRBV7-6	NA	ASSLFGTDTQY
TRBJ1-4	TRBV12-3/TRBV12-4	NA	ASSRTGVKEKLF
TRBJ1-4	TRBV6-5	few	ASSYSRQTNEKLF
TRBJ1-5	TRBV6-5	NA	ASSRDGGRNQPQH
TRBJ2-1	TRBV29-1	few	SGRAGQLYNEQF
TRBJ1-5	TRBV12-3/TRBV12-4	NA	ASSFRVGSNQPQH
TRBJ1-5	TRBV19	few	AGGGTKQPQH
TRBJ1-2	TRBV6-2/TRBV6-3	NA	ASGTGDRYGYT
TRBJ1-5	TRBV28	few	ASSLGTGFSNQPQH
TRBJ1-2	TRBV7-9	NA	ASSFALGTALYGYT
TRBJ2-7	TRBV12-3/TRBV12-4	NA	ASSNQGVGEQY
TRBJ1-2	TRBV27	NA	ASSLGQGARGYT
TRBJ2-1	TRBV7-2	NA	ASSWLAGAQEQF
TRBJ2-3	TRBV5-1	NA	ASSFYRNTDTQY
TRBJ1-5	TRBV12-3/TRBV12-4	NA	ASSLRWDFNQPQH
TRBJ2-4	TRBV7-2	NA	ASSFSSLIQY